A single T cell receptor beta chain is shown here with its context. Its target is not known. The V and J ends lost 1 base and 0 bases, in that order; junction bases with no gene match: 1. CDR3 length: 15 residues. CDR1 is KGHSH, CDR2 LQKENI, per germline. Separate cDNA molecules received unique molecular identifiers, which the library attached to them. Each CDR3 protein is one row after TCRdb ran MiXCR on the RACE reads. Among 300,000 to 450,000 distinct CDR3 sequences listed, around 5.5% were seen once. The sample comes from a study of human T cells and chemical hapten exposure. Overall study: Across the whole study, which lasted around six months, patients were given diphenylcyclopropenone on the scalp once a week. Patch testing placed 0.01% DPC on the upper back, with readings at 6 days.

General study findings and limits: Versus controls, significantly more large CDR3 similarity clusters arose from expanded TCRs.

Indicated time point: pre-sensitization, week 0. The treatment denotes: therapeutic diphenylcyclopropenone sensitization with weekly scalp DPC. V usage is TRBV18 and J usage is TRBJ2-5, with 8 nucleotides matching TRBD2. The TCR sequence derives from a woman between 18 and 30 years old with alopecia areata. Some clones in this sample may be carry-over from other donors' samples. The sample here was whole blood, taken in connection with sensitization to the hapten diphenylcyclopropenone (DPC). This CDR3 reads CASSPQLADQETQYF. The CDR3 DNA reads as TGTGCCAGCTCACCACAACTAGCGGACCAAGAGACCCAGTACTTC.